This entry lists 10 T cell receptor beta chains sequenced from one sample in a study of shared clonotypes between healthy human individuals. Sequenced by immunoSEQ multiplex PCR; TCRdb stores in-frame clones only, minus some. The sample lists fewer than 3 million clones; 85% to 95% were seen once. The sequenced sample was naive CD4+ T cells from PBMCs. Specified subset: CD45RA+ positively selected. These receptor sequences come from a man aged 18-30 years in good health. Some clones in this sample may be carry-over from other donors' samples.

The chain is built from TRBV4-2 and TRBJ2-4; D tentatively fits TRBD1 or TRBD2 (5 bases each). This CDR3 contains 16 residues. V was cut by 1 base and J by 0 bases, with 10 bases left in between. Germline-derived CDR1 and CDR2 are LGHNA and YNFKEQ. CDR3 amino acids: CASSQGLGGAKNIQYF. CDR3 nucleotides: TGTGCCAGCAGCCAAGGCCTTGGGGGAGCCAAAAACATTCAGTACTTC.

The CDR3 region has the DNA TGTGCCAGCAGCCAAGCCCCACCCAGGGACGCCGACACCGGGGAGCTGTTTTTT. It encodes CASSQAPPRDADTGELFF. This rearrangement joins TRBV4-2 to TRBJ2-2; tentatively, D is TRBD1 or TRBD2 (5 bases each). V dropped 1 base and J dropped 3 bases, with 18 bases sitting between them. This CDR3 contains 18 residues. Germline V gene lookup returns CDR1 LGHNA and CDR2 YNFKEQ.

There are a few counts of this clone. The rearrangement uses TRBV27 and TRBJ1-2; D not resolved. The V and J ends lost 7 bases and 6 bases respectively, with 6 bases between them. The CDR3 length is 10 residues. Germline CDR1 is MNHEY and CDR2 is SMNVEV (reference sequence). DNA for the CDR3: TGTGCCAGCAACGGGGATGGCTACACCTTC. It yields the protein CASNGDGYTF.

V usage is TRBV29-1 and J usage is TRBJ2-1; D is unresolved. This CDR3 has 13 residues. The germline V and J ends were trimmed by 3 bases and 8 bases, with 14 bases remaining between them. Per germline, CDR1 SQVTM and CDR2 ANQGSEA. The CDR3 is CSVESSYRYEQFF. In DNA form, the CDR3 reads TGCAGCGTTGAGTCTAGTTATCGGTATGAGCAGTTCTTC.

The chain has TRBV9 and TRBJ2-3, with D tentatively TRBD2 (6 bases). This CDR3 comprises 15 residues. V was trimmed by 4 bases and J by 2 bases, leaving 14 bases between them. Germline CDR1 and CDR2: SGDLS and YYNGEE. CDR3 bases: TGTGCCAGCAGCTGGCGGGACTGGTACACAGATACGCAGTATTTT. It is translated as CASSWRDWYTDTQYF.

This clone was counted once. The J gene is TRBJ2-1, the V gene TRBV4-2; D is undetermined. This CDR3 contains 14 residues. V dropped 0 bases and J dropped 2 bases, with 5 bases sitting between them. In germline, CDR1 is LGHNA, CDR2 YNFKEQ. CDR3: CASSQDLAYNEQFF. In nucleotides, the CDR3 is TGTGCCAGCAGCCAAGATTTAGCCTACAATGAGCAGTTCTTC.

The chain links TRBV11-2 to TRBJ2-7; D possibly corresponds to TRBD2 (7 bases). Trimming took off 5 bases at V and 4 bases at J, with 18 bases between the two ends. CDR3 size: 15 residues. In germline, CDR1 is SGHAT, CDR2 FQNNGV. In DNA, the CDR3 is TGTGCCAGCAGCACGCCACGGGGGGCGCTTTACGAGCAGTACTTC. Translated: CASSTPRGALYEQYF.

The chain has TRBV7-9 and TRBJ1-5; D is unresolved. Germline assignment: CDR1 SEHNR and CDR2 FQNEAQ (reference sequence). The CDR3 has 15 residues. Trimming removed 5 bases at V and 0 bases at J, with 11 bases between. The CDR3 here is CASSLNSDSNQPQHF. As DNA, the CDR3 is TGTGCCAGCAGCCTCAACAGCGATAGCAATCAGCCCCAGCATTTT. The variable domain in full, with the rest retrieved from reference TRBV7-9 and TRBJ1-5, is DTGVSQNPRHKITKRGQNVTFRCDPISEHNRLYWYRQTLGQGPEFLTYFQNEAQLEKSRLLSDRFSAERPKGSFSTLEIQRTEQGDSAMYLCASSLNSDSNQPQHFGDGTRLSIL.

This chain connects TRBV15 to TRBJ2-3; the D is unclear. CDR3 length equals 14 residues. Trimming left V 3 bases short and J 3 bases short, with 10 bases between. Germline V gives CDR1 LNHNV, CDR2 YYDKDF (reference sequence). The CDR3 loop reads CATSRAMGTDTQYF. The CDR3 DNA sequence: TGTGCCACCAGCAGGGCGATGGGGACAGATACGCAGTATTTT.

In this sample, this clone turned up once. The chain recombines TRBV14 with TRBJ2-1, with D possibly TRBD2 on 5 matching bases. The CDR3 totals 13 residues. V was pared by 0 bases and J by 13 bases, with 13 bases between. From germline, CDR1 is SGHDN and CDR2 FVKESK. CDR3 residues: CASSQDLRTSQFF. For the CDR3, the DNA is TGTGCCAGCAGCCAAGATTTACGGACTTCACAGTTCTTC.